The next 25 T cell receptor beta chains were all read from a single sample in a study of blood T cell repertoires in COVID-19. Sequenced by immunoSEQ multiplex PCR; TCRdb stores in-frame clones only, minus some. Of about 160,000 clones in the sample, about four fifths were seen once. The specimen was peripheral blood. These receptor sequences come from an elderly woman with acute or convalescent COVID-19.

The rearrangement joins TRBV28 to TRBJ2-4, with TRBD1 as a possible D gene (5 bases). V lost 4 bases, J lost 1 base, and 20 bases lay in between. Germline lookup yields CDR1 MDHEN and CDR2 SYDVKM. There are 18 residues in the CDR3. The CDR3 sequence is CASSSGFSWRLAKNIQYF. DNA of the CDR3: TGTGCCAGCAGTTCAGGGTTTTCATGGCGCTTGGCCAAAAACATTCAGTACTTC. Filled out from reference TRBV28 and TRBJ2-4, the complete variable domain reads DVKVTQSSRYLVKRTGEKVFLECVQDMDHENMFWYRQDPGLGLRLIYFSYDVKMKEKGDIPEGYSVSREKKERFSLILESASTNQTSMYLCASSSGFSWRLAKNIQYFGAGTRLSVL.

The chain joins TRBV21-1 to TRBJ2-5; the table's D gene call, TRBD1, was not cross checked with the DNA. TRBV21-1 is listed as a pseudogene. This CDR3 is built from 13 residues. The CDR3: CASSLDRQETQYF. DNA of the CDR3: TGTGCCAGCAGCCTGGACAGGCAAGAGACCCAGTACTTC.

In its sample, this clone was seen a few times. The chain combines TRBV12-3 or TRBV12-4 with TRBJ1-3; D remains ambiguous. CDR3 length: 12 amino acids. Trimming shortened V by 1 base and J by 7 bases, and 5 bases separated the two germline ends. The CDR3 loop is CASSLVLNTIYF. The CDR3, as DNA: TGTGCCAGCAGTTTAGTCCTTAACACCATATATTTT.

This rearrangement joins TRBV2 to TRBJ2-2; D unclear. CDR3 size: 13 residues. V shed 6 bases and J shed 5 bases, with 10 bases lying between them. Germline lookup yields CDR1 SNHLY and CDR2 FYNNEI. Here the CDR3 DNA reads TGTGCCAGCAGGGCTAGTAGAACCGGGGAGCTGTTTTTT. Encoded protein: CASRASRTGELFF.

This rearrangement joins TRBV12-3 or TRBV12-4 to TRBJ1-1; 7 bases align to TRBD1. The CDR3 is made up of 13 amino acids. Losses at the gene ends were 4 bases for V and 7 bases for J; bases not matched to a gene: 6. DNA of the CDR3: TGTGCCAGCAGTTCCAGGGGGACCGGTGAAGCTTTCTTT. It specifies CASSSRGTGEAFF.

This chain joins TRBV28 and TRBJ2-7, with TRBD1 identical over 7 bases. The ends lost 2 bases at V and 2 bases at J; junction bases unmatched: 6. Germline assignment: CDR1 MDHEN and CDR2 SYDVKM. The CDR3 is 15 amino acids. The CDR3 region is CASSLKGALTYEQYF. DNA for the CDR3: TGTGCCAGCAGTTTAAAGGGGGCGCTCACCTACGAGCAGTACTTC.

This clone was counted once. The chain carries TRBV5-1 and TRBJ2-7, with D perhaps matching TRBD2 (5 bases). CDR3 length: 16 residues. The germline V and J ends were trimmed by 4 bases and 2 bases, with 19 bases remaining between them. Per the germline V gene, CDR1 is SGHRS and CDR2 is YFSETQ. The CDR3, as DNA: TGCGCCAGCAGCCCCAAAAACCGGGGTGGCCCCTACGAGCAGTACTTC. It codes for CASSPKNRGGPYEQYF.

The chain employs TRBV5-1 and TRBJ1-1, with TRBD1 identical over 8 bases. This CDR3 has 15 amino acids. The germline V gene encodes CDR1 SGHRS and CDR2 YFSETQ. J lost 1 base, V lost 6 bases, and 8 bases had no gene match. CDR3 residues: CASTRQGLENTEAFF. Written as DNA, the CDR3 is TGCGCCAGCACACGACAGGGGCTGGAGAACACTGAAGCTTTCTTT.

This clone showed up many times. The V and J genes are TRBV19 and TRBJ1-1; D is undetermined. Germline V gene lookup returns CDR1 LNHDA and CDR2 SQIVND (reference sequence). The V and J ends lost 3 bases and 6 bases respectively, with 11 bases between them. The CDR3 is 13 amino acids. Here the CDR3 DNA reads TGTGCCAGTAGTATTATGGCACCGTCTGAAGCTTTCTTT. Its protein is CASSIMAPSEAFF.

The V call is TRBV6-5, the J call TRBJ1-1, with a possible D match to TRBD1 (6 bases). There are 15 residues in the CDR3. V lost 0 bases to trimming and J lost 0 bases, with 8 bases between them. Germline V gene sequence: CDR1 MNHEY, CDR2 SVGAGI. CDR3 protein: CASSYSWTVNTEAFF. The CDR3 nucleotides read TGTGCCAGCAGTTACTCCTGGACAGTGAACACTGAAGCTTTCTTT.

This clone appeared a few times. Other DNA sequences in the same sample also yield this CDR3. The chain couples TRBV5-1 to TRBJ2-3; D is ambiguous. V was shortened by 0 bases and J by 0 bases, with 11 bases between the two germline ends. The CDR3 runs to 16 residues. The germline V gene has CDR1 SGHRS and CDR2 YFSETQ. CDR3 region: CASSLGLVGSTDTQYF. The CDR3 nucleotides are TGCGCCAGCAGCTTGGGACTGGTCGGGAGCACAGATACGCAGTATTTT.

The chain joins TRBV11-2 to TRBJ2-7; D gene unclear. This CDR3 has 13 residues. V shed 3 bases and J shed 0 bases, with 6 bases lying between them. Looked up from germline, CDR1 is SGHAT and CDR2 is FQNNGV. The CDR3 nucleotides read TGTGCCAGCAGCTTCGAGCTCTCCTACGAGCAGTACTTC. Translation gives CASSFELSYEQYF.

This clone appeared once. CDR3 sequence reads: CASSWVGGLQGTEAFF. CDR3 coding DNA: TGTGCCAGCAGTTGGGTGGGCGGTCTTCAGGGCACTGAAGCTTTCTTT. The chain links TRBV28 to TRBJ1-1, with D possibly TRBD1 on 5 matching bases. The V end was cut by 4 bases, the J end by 4 bases, with 19 bases between. Germline V CDR1 and CDR2: MDHEN, SYDVKM. The CDR3 is 16 residues long.

This clone was observed once. The rearrangement joins TRBV28 to TRBJ1-5; D might be TRBD1 (5 bases). The V gene's germline CDR1 is MDHEN and CDR2 SYDVKM. This CDR3 contains 16 residues. V dropped 7 bases and J dropped 0 bases, with 16 bases sitting between them. The CDR3 nucleotides are TGTGCCAGCACCCTCGGGGGGGAAGGTAGCAATCAGCCCCAGCATTTT. Translated, it gives CASTLGGEGSNQPQHF.

The rearrangement links TRBV28 to TRBJ1-1, with 9 bases lining up with TRBD1. CDR1 and CDR2 (germline): MDHEN, SYDVKM. Trimming cost V 6 bases and J 3 bases; bases outside gene matches: 8. This CDR3 has 15 amino acids. The chain's CDR3 is CASSLVDRGYTEAFF. DNA of the CDR3: TGTGCCAGCAGCCTCGTCGACAGGGGGTACACTGAAGCTTTCTTT.

J is TRBJ2-7 and V is TRBV28; D gene uncertain. The germline V and J ends were trimmed by 4 bases and 2 bases, with 15 bases remaining between them. The CDR3 is 15 residues long. The germline CDR1 and CDR2 sequences are MDHEN and SYDVKM. The CDR3 sequence is CASSSRPWSTYEQYF. As DNA, the CDR3 is TGTGCCAGCAGTTCGCGTCCCTGGTCGACCTACGAGCAGTACTTC.

The count of this clone is one. The V call is TRBV10-1, the J call TRBJ1-1; tentative D call: TRBD1 (6 bases). Germline V lookup: CDR1 WNHNN, CDR2 SYGVQD (reference sequence). The CDR3 extends over 15 amino acids. The V end lost 8 bases, the J end lost 3 bases, and 19 bases lay between the germline ends. CDR3 coding DNA: TGCGCCAGCCACCCTGGGGGCAGGGGTGACACTGAAGCTTTCTTT. It is translated as CASHPGGRGDTEAFF.

The chain uses TRBV7-9 and TRBJ2-3; TRBD2 aligns across 13 bases. V lost 5 bases and J lost 2; bases outside the gene matches: 7. Germline CDR1 SEHNR, CDR2 FQNEAQ (reference sequence). CDR3 length equals 17 residues. The CDR3 DNA reads TGTGCCAGCAGCCCCAGACTAGCGGGGGGACACACAGATACGCAGTATTTT. Translating it yields CASSPRLAGGHTDTQYF.

J is TRBJ2-1 and V is TRBV7-6; 7 nucleotides match TRBD2. Trimming cost V 0 bases and J 8 bases; bases outside gene matches: 4. This CDR3 spans 14 amino acids. Germline V gene sequence: CDR1 SGHVS, CDR2 FNYEAQ. CDR3 in amino acids: CASSLAGGNDEQFF. As DNA, the CDR3 is TGTGCCAGCAGCTTAGCGGGAGGGAACGATGAGCAGTTCTTC.

The chain employs TRBV5-6 and TRBJ1-4; TRBD1 matches 9 bases. The CDR3 totals 16 residues. With V trimmed by 4 bases and J by 3 bases, 7 bases remained unmatched. Germline loops: CDR1 SGHDT, CDR2 YYEEEE. The CDR3 sequence is CASSEVQGAANEKLFF. The CDR3 region has the DNA TGTGCCAGCAGCGAAGTACAGGGGGCGGCTAATGAAAAACTGTTTTTT.

The genes are TRBV4-2 and TRBJ1-1; 8 bases map to TRBD1. The CDR3 runs 14 residues. Trimming took 1 base from V and 8 from J; bases not matched to a gene: 6. The germline V gene has CDR1 LGHNA and CDR2 YNFKEQ. The CDR3 region has the DNA TGTGCCAGCAGCCAAGTGGCAGGGGGCTTAGAAGCTTTCTTT. The encoded protein is CASSQVAGGLEAFF.

The V call is TRBV7-9, the J call TRBJ1-1; D is uncertain. CDR1 and CDR2 (germline): SEHNR, FQNEAQ (reference sequence). Trimming stripped 6 bases from V and 1 base from J, with 12 bases between. The CDR3 contains 14 residues. CDR3 protein: CASSFYSENTEAFF. The CDR3 DNA follows: TGTGCCAGCAGTTTCTACTCCGAGAACACTGAAGCTTTCTTT. Based on the CDR3 plus reference TRBV7-9 and TRBJ1-1, the full variable domain is DTGVSQNPRHKITKRGQNVTFRCDPISEHNRLYWYRQTLGQGPEFLTYFQNEAQLEKSRLLSDRFSAERPKGSFSTLEIQRTEQGDSAMYLCASSFYSENTEAFFGQGTRLTVV.

In DNA, the CDR3 is TGTGCCAGCAGTTCCTATACAGGGGTAGAGACCCAGTACTTC. It encodes CASSSYTGVETQYF. The chain links TRBV6-5 to TRBJ2-5, with 7 positions matching TRBD1. Germline V gene lookup returns CDR1 MNHEY and CDR2 SVGAGI. The CDR3 spans 14 residues. Unmatched junction bases numbered 6, after V lost 4 bases and J lost 4 bases.

This chain connects TRBV30 to TRBJ2-1; 7 bases are a match to TRBD2. The germline CDR1 and CDR2 sequences are GTSNPN and SVGIG (reference sequence). J was trimmed by 6 bases and V by 0 bases; bases with no gene match: 11. The CDR3 sequence is 16 residues long. The chain's CDR3 is CAWSVRSAGYSNEQFF. The CDR3 DNA follows: TGTGCCTGGAGTGTACGTTCAGCGGGGTACTCCAATGAGCAGTTCTTC.

The genes are TRBV25-1 and TRBJ2-2; 7 bases are shared with TRBD1. The CDR3 covers 15 residues. After removal of 3 bases from V and 7 bases from J, the junction contained 8 bases not matched to a gene. Per germline, CDR1 MGHDK and CDR2 SYGVNS. The CDR3 nucleotides read TGTGCCAGCAGTGACAGGGGGAGCGTTGGCGGGGAGCTGTTTTTT. It codes for CASSDRGSVGGELFF.